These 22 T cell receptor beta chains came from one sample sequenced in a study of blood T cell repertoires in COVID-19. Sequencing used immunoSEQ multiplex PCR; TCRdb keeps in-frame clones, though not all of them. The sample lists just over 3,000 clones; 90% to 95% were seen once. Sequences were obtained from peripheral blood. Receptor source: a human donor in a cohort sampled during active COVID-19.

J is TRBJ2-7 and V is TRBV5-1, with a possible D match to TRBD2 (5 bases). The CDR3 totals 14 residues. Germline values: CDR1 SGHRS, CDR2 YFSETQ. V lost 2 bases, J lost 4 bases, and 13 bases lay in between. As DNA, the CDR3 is TGCGCCAGCAGCTTACGAGGACGGGAATACGAGCAGTACTTC. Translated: CASSLRGREYEQYF. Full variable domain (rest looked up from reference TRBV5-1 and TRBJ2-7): KAGVTQTPRYLIKTRGQQVTLSCSPISGHRSVSWYQQTPGQGLQFLFEYFSETQRNKGNFPGRFSGRQFSNSRSEMNVSTLELGDSALYLCASSLRGREYEQYFGPGTRLTVT.

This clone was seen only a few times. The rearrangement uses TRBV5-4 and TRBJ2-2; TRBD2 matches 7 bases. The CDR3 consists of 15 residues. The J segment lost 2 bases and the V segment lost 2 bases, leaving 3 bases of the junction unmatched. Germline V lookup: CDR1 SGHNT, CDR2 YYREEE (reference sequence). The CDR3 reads CASSLTSVNTGELFF. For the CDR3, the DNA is TGTGCCAGCAGCTTAACTAGCGTAAACACCGGGGAGCTGTTTTTT.

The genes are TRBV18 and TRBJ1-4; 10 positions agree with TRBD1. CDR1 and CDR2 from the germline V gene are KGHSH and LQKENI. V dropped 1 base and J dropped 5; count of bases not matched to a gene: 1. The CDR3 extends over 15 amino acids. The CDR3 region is CASSPLGQGNEKLFF. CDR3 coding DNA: TGTGCCAGCTCACCACTGGGACAGGGGAATGAAAAACTGTTTTTT.

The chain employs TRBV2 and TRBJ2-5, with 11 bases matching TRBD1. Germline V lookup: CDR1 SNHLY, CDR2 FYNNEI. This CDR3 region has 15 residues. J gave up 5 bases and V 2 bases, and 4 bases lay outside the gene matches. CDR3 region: CASSEQGTGGETQYF. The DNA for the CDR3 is TGTGCCAGCAGTGAACAGGGGACAGGGGGGGAGACCCAGTACTTC.

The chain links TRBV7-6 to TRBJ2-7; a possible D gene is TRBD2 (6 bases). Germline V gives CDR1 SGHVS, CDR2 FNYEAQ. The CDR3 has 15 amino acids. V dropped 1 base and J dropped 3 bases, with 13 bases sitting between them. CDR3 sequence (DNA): TGTGCCAGCAGCTTAGAGGTGGGTAGCGGCTACGAGCAGTACTTC. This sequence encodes CASSLEVGSGYEQYF.

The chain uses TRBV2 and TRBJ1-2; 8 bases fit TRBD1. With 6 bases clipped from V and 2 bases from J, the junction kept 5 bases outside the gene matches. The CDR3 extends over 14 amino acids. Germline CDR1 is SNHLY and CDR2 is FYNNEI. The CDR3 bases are TGTGCCAGCAGACCGGGACAGGCAAACTATGGCTACACCTTC. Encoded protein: CASRPGQANYGYTF. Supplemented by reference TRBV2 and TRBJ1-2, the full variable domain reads EPEVTQTPSHQVTQMGQEVILRCVPISNHLYFYWYRQILGQKVEFLVSFYNNEISEKSEIFDDQFSVERPDGSNFTLKIRSTKLEDSAMYFCASRPGQANYGYTFGSGTRLTVV.

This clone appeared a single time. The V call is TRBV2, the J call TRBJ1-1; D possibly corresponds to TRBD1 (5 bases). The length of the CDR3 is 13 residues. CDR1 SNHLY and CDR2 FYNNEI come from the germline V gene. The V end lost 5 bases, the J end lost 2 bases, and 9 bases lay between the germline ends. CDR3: CASSRDFNTEAFF. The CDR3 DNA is TGTGCCAGCAGTCGGGACTTTAACACTGAAGCTTTCTTT.

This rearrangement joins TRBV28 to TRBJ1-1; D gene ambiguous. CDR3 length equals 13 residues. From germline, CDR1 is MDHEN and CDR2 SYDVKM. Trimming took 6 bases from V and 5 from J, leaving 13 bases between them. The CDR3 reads CASRTGRLTEAFF. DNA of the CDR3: TGTGCCAGCAGAACCGGGAGATTGACTGAAGCTTTCTTT.

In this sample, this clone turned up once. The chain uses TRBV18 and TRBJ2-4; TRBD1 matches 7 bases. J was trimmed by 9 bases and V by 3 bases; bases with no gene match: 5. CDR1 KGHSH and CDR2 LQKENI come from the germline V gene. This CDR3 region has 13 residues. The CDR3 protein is CASSPEQGSIQYF. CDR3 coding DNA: TGTGCCAGCTCACCCGAACAGGGGTCCATTCAGTACTTC.

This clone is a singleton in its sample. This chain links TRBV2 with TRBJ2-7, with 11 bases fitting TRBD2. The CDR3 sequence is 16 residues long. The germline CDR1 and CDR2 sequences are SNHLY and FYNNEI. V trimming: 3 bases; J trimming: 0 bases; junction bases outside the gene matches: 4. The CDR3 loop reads CASSDRTSGFSYEQYF. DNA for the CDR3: TGTGCCAGCAGTGACCGGACTAGCGGGTTCTCCTACGAGCAGTACTTC.

CDR3 nucleotide sequence: TGTGCCAGCAGTTCTGAGTATGAGCAGTTCTTC. Protein sequence: CASSSEYEQFF. The chain links TRBV28 to TRBJ2-1; D not resolved. V lost 4 bases, J lost 8 bases, and 6 bases lay in between. The CDR3 runs to 11 residues. Germline V gene data show CDR1 as MDHEN and CDR2 as SYDVKM.

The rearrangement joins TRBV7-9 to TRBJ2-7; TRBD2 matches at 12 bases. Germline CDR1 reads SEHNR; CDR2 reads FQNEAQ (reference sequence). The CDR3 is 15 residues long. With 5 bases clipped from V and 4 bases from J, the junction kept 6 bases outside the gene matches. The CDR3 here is CASSPRTSGTYEQYF. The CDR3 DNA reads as TGTGCCAGCAGCCCCCGGACTAGCGGGACTTACGAGCAGTACTTC.

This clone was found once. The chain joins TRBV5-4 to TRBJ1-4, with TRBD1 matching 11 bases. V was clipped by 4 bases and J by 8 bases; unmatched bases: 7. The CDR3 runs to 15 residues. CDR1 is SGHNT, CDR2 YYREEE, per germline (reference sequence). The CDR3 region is CASSRTGGDGEKLFF. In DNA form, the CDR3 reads TGTGCCAGCAGCAGGACAGGGGGCGATGGGGAAAAACTGTTTTTT.

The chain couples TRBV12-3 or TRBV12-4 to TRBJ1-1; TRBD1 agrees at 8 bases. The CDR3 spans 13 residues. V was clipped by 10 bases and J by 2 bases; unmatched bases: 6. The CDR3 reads CATRGQANTEAFF. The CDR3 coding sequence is TGTGCCACTAGGGGACAGGCAAACACTGAAGCTTTCTTT.

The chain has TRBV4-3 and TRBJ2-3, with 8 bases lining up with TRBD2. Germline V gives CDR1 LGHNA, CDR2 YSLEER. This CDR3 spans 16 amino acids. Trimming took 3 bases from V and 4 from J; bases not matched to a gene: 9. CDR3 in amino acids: CASSQRGGLVPDTQYF. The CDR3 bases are TGCGCCAGCAGCCAGAGGGGGGGACTAGTCCCAGATACGCAGTATTTT.

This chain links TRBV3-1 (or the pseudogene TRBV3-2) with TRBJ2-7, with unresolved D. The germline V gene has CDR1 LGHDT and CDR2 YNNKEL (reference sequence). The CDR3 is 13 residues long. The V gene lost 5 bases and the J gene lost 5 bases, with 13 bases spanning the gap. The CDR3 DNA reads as TGTGCCAGCAGCGATATCGTGTTAGACGAGCAGTACTTC. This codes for CASSDIVLDEQYF.

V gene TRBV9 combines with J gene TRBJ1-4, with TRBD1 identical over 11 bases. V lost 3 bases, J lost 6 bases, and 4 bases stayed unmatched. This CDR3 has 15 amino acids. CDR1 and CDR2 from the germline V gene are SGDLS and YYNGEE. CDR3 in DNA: TGTGCCAGCAGCGGCCCGGGACAGGGGGATGAAAAACTGTTTTTT. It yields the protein CASSGPGQGDEKLFF.

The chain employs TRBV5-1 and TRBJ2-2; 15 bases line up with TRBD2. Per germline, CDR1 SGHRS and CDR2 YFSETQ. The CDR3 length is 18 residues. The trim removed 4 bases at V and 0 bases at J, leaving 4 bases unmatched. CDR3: CASSLRTSGGANTGELFF. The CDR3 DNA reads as TGCGCCAGCAGCCTTCGGACTAGCGGGGGGGCGAACACCGGGGAGCTGTTTTTT.

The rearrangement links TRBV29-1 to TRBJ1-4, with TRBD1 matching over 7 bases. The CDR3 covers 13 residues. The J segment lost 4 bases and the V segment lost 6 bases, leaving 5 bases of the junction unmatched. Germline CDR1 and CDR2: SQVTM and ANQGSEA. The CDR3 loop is CSVGTVNNEKLFF. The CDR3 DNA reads TGCAGCGTGGGGACAGTGAATAATGAAAAACTGTTTTTT.

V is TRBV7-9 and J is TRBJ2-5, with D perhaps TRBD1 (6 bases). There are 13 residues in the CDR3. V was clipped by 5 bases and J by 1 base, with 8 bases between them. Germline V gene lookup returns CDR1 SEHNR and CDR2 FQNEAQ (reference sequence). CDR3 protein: CASSRDTQETQYF. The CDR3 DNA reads TGTGCCAGCAGCAGGGACACCCAAGAGACCCAGTACTTC.

As DNA, the CDR3 is TGTGCCTGGAATAGGGTACCGGGGGGTGGCTACACCTTC. It specifies CAWNRVPGGGYTF. This chain joins TRBV30 and TRBJ1-2; D may be TRBD1 (5 bases). The CDR3 spans 13 residues. V dropped 4 bases and J dropped 7 bases, with 16 bases sitting between them. Germline V gene lookup returns CDR1 GTSNPN and CDR2 SVGIG (reference sequence).

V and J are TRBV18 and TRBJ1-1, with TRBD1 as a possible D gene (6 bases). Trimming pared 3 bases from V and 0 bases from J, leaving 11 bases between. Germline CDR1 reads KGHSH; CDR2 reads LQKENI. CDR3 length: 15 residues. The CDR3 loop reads CASSPDRNMNTEAFF. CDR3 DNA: TGTGCCAGCTCACCTGACAGGAACATGAACACTGAAGCTTTCTTT.